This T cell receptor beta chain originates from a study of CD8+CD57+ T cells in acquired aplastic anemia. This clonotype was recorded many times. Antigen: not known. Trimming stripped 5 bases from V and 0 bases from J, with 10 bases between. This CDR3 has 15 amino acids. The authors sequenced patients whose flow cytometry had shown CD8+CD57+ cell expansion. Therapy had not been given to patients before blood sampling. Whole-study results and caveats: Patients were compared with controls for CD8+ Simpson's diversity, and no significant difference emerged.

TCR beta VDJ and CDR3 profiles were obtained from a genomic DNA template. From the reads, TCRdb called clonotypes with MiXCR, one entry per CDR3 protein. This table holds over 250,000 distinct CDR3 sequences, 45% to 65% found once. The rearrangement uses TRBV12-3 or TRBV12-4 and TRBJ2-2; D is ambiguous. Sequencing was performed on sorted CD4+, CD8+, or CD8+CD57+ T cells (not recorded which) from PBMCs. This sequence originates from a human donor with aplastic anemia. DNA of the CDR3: TGTGCCAGCAGTACCTGGACCGCGAACACCGGGGAGCTGTTTTTT. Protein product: CASSTWTANTGELFF.